At least ten counts were recorded for the clone carrying this T cell receptor (beta chain). Its antigen is unidentified. RNA transcripts yielded amplified TCR beta CDR3 regions. When the TCR CDR3 underwent first-round RT-PCR, the HTBI primer set was used. TCRdb reprocessed the multiplex PCR reads with MiXCR, giving one entry per CDR3 protein. The sample lists about 640,000 distinct CDR3 sequences; approximately 15% were seen once. This specimen comes from a study of T cells in Graves' hyperthyroidism and ophthalmopathy. Whole-study context: Peripheral blood was collected at initial diagnosis, before any treatment.

Diagnoses used clinical symptoms, serum thyroxine and TRAb, thyroid ultrasound and orbital computed tomography. The PBMCs were taken from 10 ml of fresh peripheral blood. The CDR3 covers 18 residues. V gave up 6 bases and J gave up 2 bases; unmatched junction bases: 12. Germline V gives CDR1 MNHEY, CDR2 SMNVEV (reference sequence). Study results and caveats: Ophthalmopathy got predicted by the model a median about six months before its onset.

The receptor was derived from a woman in her forties or fifties with Graves' ophthalmopathy. The chain has TRBV27 and TRBJ2-6; TRBD1 agrees at 8 bases. The sequencing sample was made of blood. Written as DNA, the CDR3 is TGTGCCAGCAGCCCCAGGGGGCGTCAAAGGGCTGGGGCCAACGTCCTGACTTTC. Translating it yields CASSPRGRQRAGANVLTF.